This T cell receptor beta chain was captured by sequencing in a study of blood T cell repertoires in COVID-19. The overall study: Collection of acute and convalescent COVID-19 samples took place in the United States, Italy and Spain. The cDNA or gDNA used as material had been derived from T cells, B-cell-depleted T cells, or PBMCs.

V lost 7 bases and J 1 base, leaving 20 bases between the germline ends. Germline lookup yields CDR1 SNHLY and CDR2 FYNNEI. This CDR3 contains 17 residues. Source study methods: Amplification of reference gene primers was used by the study to estimate nucleated cell counts. Clones were sequenced by immunoSEQ multiplex PCR, and TCRdb holds only the in-frame ones, with some missing. For V, J and clone size, that table is used; D and trimming come from the DNA. Of 65,000 to 85,000 clones listed, 90% were seen once; the top ten hold 6.9%. Sequencing input: peripheral blood. The V and J genes are TRBV2 and TRBJ1-3, with D possibly matching TRBD1 (5 bases). The clonotype comes from a human donor in a cohort sampled during active COVID-19. The CDR3 is CASNGLTGVLSGNTIYF. In nucleotides, the CDR3 is TGTGCCAGCAATGGTCTGACGGGGGTACTGTCTGGAAACACCATATATTTT.